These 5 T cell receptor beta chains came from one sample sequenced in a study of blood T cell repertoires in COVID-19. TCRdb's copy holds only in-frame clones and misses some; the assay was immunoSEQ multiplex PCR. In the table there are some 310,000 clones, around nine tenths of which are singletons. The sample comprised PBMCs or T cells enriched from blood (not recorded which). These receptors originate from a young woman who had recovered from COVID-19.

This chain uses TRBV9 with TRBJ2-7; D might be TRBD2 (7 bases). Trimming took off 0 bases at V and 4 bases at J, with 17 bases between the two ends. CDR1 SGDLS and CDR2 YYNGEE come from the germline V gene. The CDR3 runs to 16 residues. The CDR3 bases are TGTGCCAGCAGCGTAGGCGGGGGCGCGGTGGGGTACGAGCAGTACTTC. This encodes CASSVGGGAVGYEQYF.

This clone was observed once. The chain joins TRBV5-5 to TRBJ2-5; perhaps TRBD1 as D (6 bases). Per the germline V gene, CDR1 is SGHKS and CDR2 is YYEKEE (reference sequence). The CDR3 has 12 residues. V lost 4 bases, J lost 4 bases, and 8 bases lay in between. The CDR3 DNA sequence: TGTGCCAGCAGCCTGACAGGAGAGACCCAGTACTTC. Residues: CASSLTGETQYF.

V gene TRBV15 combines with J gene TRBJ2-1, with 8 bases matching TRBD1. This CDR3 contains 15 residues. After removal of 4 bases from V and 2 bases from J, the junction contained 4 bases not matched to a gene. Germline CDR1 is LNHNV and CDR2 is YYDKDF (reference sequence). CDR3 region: CATSKDRGPYNEQFF. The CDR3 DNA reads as TGTGCCACCAGCAAAGACAGGGGCCCCTACAATGAGCAGTTCTTC. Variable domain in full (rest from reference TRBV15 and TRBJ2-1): DAMVIQNPRYQVTQFGKPVTLSCSQTLNHNVMYWYQQKSSQAPKLLFHYYDKDFNNEADTPDNFQSRRPNTSFCFLDIRSPGLGDTAMYLCATSKDRGPYNEQFFGPGTRLTVL.

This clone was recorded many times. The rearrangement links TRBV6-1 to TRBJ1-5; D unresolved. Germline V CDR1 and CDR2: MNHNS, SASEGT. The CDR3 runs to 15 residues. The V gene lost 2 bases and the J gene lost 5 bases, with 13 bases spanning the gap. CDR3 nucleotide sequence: TGTGCCAGCAGTGAACACGGGGAGGGTTATCAGCCCCAGCATTTT. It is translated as CASSEHGEGYQPQHF.

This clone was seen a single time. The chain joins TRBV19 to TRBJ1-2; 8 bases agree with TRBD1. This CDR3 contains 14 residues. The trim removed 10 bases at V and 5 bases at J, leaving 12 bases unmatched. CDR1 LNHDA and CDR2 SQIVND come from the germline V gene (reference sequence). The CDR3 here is CATEYPGGGYGYTF. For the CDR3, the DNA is TGTGCCACCGAATACCCAGGGGGCGGATATGGCTACACCTTC.